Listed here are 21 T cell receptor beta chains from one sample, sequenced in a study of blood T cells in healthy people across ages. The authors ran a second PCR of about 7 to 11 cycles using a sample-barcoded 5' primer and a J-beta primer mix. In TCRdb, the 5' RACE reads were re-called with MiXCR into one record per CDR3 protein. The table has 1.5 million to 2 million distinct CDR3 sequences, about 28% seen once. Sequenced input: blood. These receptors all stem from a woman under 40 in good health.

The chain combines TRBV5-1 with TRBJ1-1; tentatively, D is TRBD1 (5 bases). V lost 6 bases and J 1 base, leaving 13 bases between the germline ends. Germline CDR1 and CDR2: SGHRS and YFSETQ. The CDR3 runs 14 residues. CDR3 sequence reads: CASIRGPENTEAFF. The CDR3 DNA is TGCGCCAGCATCCGGGGACCTGAGAACACTGAAGCTTTCTTT. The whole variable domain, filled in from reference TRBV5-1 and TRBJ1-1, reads KAGVTQTPRYLIKTRGQQVTLSCSPISGHRSVSWYQQTPGQGLQFLFEYFSETQRNKGNFPGRFSGRQFSNSRSEMNVSTLELGDSALYLCASIRGPENTEAFFGQGTRLTVV.

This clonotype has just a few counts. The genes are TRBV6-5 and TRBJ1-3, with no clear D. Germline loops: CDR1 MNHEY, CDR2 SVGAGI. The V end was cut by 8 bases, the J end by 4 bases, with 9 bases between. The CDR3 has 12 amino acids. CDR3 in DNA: TGTGCCAGCCGAGCTACGGGAAACACCATATATTTT. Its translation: CASRATGNTIYF.

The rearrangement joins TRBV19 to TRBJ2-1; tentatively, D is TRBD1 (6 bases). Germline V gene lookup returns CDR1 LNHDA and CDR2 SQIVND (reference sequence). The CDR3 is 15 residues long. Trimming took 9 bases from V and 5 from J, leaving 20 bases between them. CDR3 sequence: CASIDTGLRNNEQFF. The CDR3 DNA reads TGTGCCAGCATCGATACAGGGTTAAGGAACAATGAGCAGTTCTTC.

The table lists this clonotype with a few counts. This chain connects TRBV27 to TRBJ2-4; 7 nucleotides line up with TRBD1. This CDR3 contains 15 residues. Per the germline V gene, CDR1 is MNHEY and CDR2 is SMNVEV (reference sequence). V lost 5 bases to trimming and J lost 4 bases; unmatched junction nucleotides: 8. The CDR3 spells CASSDRATLKNIQYF. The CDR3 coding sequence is TGTGCCAGCAGTGACAGGGCAACGTTAAAAAACATTCAGTACTTC.

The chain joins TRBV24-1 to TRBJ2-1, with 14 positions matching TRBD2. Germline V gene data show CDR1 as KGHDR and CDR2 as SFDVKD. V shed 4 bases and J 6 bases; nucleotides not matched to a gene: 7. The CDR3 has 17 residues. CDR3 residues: CATSETTSGGACNEQFF. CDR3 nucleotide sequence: TGTGCCACCAGTGAAACGACTAGCGGGGGGGCGTGCAATGAGCAGTTCTTC.

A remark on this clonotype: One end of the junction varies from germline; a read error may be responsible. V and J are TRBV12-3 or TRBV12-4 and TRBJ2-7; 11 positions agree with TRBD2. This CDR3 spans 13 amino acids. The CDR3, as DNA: TGTGCCAGCAGTGGGACTAGCGGATACGGGCAGTACTTC. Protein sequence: CASSGTSGYGQYF.

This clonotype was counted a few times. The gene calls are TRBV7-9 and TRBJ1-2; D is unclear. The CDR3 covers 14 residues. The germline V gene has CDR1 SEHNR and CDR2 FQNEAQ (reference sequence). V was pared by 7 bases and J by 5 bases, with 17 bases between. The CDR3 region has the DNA TGTGCCAGCAACCCCGACCTGGAGTTTTATGGCTACACCTTC. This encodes CASNPDLEFYGYTF.

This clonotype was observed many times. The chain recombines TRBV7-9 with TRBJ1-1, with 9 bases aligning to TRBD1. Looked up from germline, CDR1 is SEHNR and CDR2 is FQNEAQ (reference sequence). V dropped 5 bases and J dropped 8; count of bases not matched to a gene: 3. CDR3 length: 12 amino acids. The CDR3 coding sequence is TGTGCCAGCAGCCGGACAGGGGAAGAAGCTTTCTTT. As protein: CASSRTGEEAFF.

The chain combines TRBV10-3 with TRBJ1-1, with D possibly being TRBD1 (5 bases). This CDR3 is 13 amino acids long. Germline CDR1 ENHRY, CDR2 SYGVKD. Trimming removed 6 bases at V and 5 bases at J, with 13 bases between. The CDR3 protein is CAIRDWDCTEAFF. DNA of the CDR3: TGTGCCATCAGGGATTGGGACTGTACTGAAGCTTTCTTT.

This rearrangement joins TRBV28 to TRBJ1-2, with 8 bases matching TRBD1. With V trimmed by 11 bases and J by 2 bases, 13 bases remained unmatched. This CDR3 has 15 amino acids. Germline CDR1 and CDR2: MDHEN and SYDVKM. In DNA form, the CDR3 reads TGTGCCGGCACCCAAGGACAGGGATTGAACTATGGCTACACCTTC. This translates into CAGTQGQGLNYGYTF.

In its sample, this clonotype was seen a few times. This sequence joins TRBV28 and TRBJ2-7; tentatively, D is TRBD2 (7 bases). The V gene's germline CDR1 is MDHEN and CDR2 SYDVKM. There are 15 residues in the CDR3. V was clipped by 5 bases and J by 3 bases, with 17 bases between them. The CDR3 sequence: CASSPLRGGLYEQYF. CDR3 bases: TGTGCCAGCAGTCCGCTAAGGGGGGGACTCTACGAGCAGTACTTC.

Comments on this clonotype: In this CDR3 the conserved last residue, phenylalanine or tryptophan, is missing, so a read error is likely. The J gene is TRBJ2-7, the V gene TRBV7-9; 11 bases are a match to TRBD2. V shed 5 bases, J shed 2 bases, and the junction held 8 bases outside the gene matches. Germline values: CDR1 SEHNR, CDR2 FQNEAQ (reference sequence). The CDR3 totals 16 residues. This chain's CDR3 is CASSTLTSGATYEQYL. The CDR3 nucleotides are TGTGCCAGCAGCACTCTGACTAGCGGGGCAACCTACGAGCAGTACTTA.

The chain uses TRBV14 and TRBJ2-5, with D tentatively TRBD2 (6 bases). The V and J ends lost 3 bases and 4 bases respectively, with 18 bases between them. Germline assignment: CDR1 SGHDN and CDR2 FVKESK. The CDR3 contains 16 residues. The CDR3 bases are TGTGCCAGCAGCCACTCCTGGGGGACGCGGGGAGAGACCCAGTACTTC. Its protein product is CASSHSWGTRGETQYF.

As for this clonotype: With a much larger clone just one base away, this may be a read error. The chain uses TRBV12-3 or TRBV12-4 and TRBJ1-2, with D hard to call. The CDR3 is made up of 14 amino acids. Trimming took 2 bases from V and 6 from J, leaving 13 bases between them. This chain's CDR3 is CASSLWRKENGYTF. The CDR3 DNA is TGTGCCAGCAGTTTATGGAGGAAGGAAAATGGCTACACCTTC.

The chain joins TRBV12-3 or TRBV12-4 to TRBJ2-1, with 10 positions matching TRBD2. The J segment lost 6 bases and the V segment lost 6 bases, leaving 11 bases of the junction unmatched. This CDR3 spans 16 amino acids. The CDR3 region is CASRSLLAGDPNEQFF. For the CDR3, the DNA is TGTGCCAGCAGGTCACTTCTAGCGGGAGATCCCAATGAGCAGTTCTTC.

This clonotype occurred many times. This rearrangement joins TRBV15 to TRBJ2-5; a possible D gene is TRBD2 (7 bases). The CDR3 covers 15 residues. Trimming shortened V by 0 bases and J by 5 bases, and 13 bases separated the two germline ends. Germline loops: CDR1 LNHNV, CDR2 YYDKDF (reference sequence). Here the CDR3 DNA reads TGTGCCACCAGCAGAGATTCTGGGGGGGCTGAGACCCAGTACTTC. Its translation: CATSRDSGGAETQYF. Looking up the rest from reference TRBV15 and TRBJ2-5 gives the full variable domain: DAMVIQNPRYQVTQFGKPVTLSCSQTLNHNVMYWYQQKSSQAPKLLFHYYDKDFNNEADTPDNFQSRRPNTSFCFLDIRSPGLGDTAMYLCATSRDSGGAETQYFGPGTRLLVL.

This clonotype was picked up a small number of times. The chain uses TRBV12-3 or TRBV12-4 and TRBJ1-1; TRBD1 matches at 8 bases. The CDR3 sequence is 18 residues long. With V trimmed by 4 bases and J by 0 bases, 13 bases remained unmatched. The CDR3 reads CASSSLPRTGKVNTEAFF. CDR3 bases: TGTGCCAGCAGTTCCCTTCCTAGGACAGGGAAAGTGAACACTGAAGCTTTCTTT.

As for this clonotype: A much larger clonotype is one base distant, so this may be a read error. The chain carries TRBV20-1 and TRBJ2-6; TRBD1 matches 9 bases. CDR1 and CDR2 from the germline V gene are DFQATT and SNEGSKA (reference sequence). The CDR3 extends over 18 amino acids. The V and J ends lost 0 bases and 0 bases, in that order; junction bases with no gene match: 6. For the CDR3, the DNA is TGCAGTGCTAGAGAAAGGGGACAGGGAAGCTCTGGGGCCAACGTCCTGACTTTC. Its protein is CSARERGQGSSGANVLTF.

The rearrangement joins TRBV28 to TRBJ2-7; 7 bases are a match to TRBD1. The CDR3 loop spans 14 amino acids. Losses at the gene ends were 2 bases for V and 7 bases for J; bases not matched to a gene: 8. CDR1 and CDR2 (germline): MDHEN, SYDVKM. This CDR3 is CASSLGYRGEEQYF. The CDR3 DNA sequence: TGTGCCAGCAGTTTAGGGTACAGGGGTGAAGAGCAGTACTTC.

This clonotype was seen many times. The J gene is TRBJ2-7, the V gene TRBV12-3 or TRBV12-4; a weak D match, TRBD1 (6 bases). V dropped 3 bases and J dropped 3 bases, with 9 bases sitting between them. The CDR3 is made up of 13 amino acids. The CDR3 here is CASSFTGLYEQYF. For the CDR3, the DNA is TGTGCCAGCAGTTTTACAGGGCTCTACGAGCAGTACTTC.

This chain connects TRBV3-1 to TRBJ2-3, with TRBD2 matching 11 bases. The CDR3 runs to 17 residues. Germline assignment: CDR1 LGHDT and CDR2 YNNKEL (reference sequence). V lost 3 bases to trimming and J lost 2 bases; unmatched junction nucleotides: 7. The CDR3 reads CASSQRIAGGITDTQYF. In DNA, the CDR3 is TGTGCCAGCAGCCAGAGGATAGCGGGGGGGATCACAGATACGCAGTATTTT.